These 18 T cell receptor beta chains came from one sample sequenced in a study of T cells in women clearing cervical HPV infection. Libraries were prepared by immunoSEQ multiplex PCR; TCRdb keeps only in-frame clonotypes and omits some of them. The listing contains approximately 33,000 clones. Sequencing was done on a sample of blood buffy coat. The source of these receptors is a woman aged 18-69 years with a cervical HPV16 infection that either progressed to CIN3+ or cleared (not recorded which).

A remark on this clone: The read ends 3 residues shy of where the CDR3 ends; the end is completed using the germline J gene. V usage is TRBV18 and J usage is TRBJ1-2; possibly TRBD1 for D (5 bases). The germline V gene encodes CDR1 KGHSH and CDR2 LQKENI. CDR3 length: 15 amino acids. CDR3 region: CASSPKRGETDTYTF. CDR3 DNA, as far as it was read: TGTGCCAGCTCACCAAAACGAGGGGAGACAGATACC.

A note on this clone: The read ends 3 residues before the CDR3 terminus; that terminus is restored from the germline J gene. This rearrangement joins TRBV2 to TRBJ1-2; D remains unclear. CDR3 size: 14 residues. CDR1 and CDR2 from the germline V gene are SNHLY and FYNNEI. CDR3 loop: CASAPTWTIYDYTF. The part of the CDR3 DNA that was read is TGTGCCAGCGCCCCGACGTGGACTATCTACGAC.

About this clone itself: The read ends 3 residues before the CDR3 terminus; that terminus is restored from the germline J gene. The chain recombines TRBV19 with TRBJ2-3; D is ambiguous. The V end was cut by 2 bases, the J end by 1 base, with 4 bases between. This CDR3 has 13 amino acids. Per germline, CDR1 LNHDA and CDR2 SQIVND (reference sequence). The covered CDR3 bases are TGTGCCAGTAGTATAACGGGCACAGATACG. This encodes CASSITGTDT. The entire CDR3 is CASSITGTDTQYF.

For this clone: The read halts 3 residues ahead of the CDR3 end, with the missing end drawn from the germline J gene. The chain joins TRBV2 to TRBJ2-3, with a tentative D call TRBD2 (5 bases). In germline, CDR1 is SNHLY, CDR2 FYNNEI. The CDR3 extends over 14 amino acids. The CDR3 spells CASSSTRRSQPQYF. The sequenced part of the CDR3 DNA is TGTGCCAGCAGTTCGACAAGGAGGAGTCAGCCG.

To note about this clone: The read gets to within 3 residues of the CDR3 end, and the germline J gene fills in the rest. The chain links TRBV19 to TRBJ1-2; 9 nucleotides align to TRBD1. CDR3 size: 15 residues. Per the germline V gene, CDR1 is LNHDA and CDR2 is SQIVND (reference sequence). Partial CDR3 DNA: TGTGCCAGTAGCTCAATCCGGGACAGGGTGGGAGAC. Translating gives CASSSIRDRVGD. The CDR3, in full, reads CASSSIRDRVGDYTF.

Comment on this clone: The sequenced fragment ends 3 residues before the CDR3 boundary, so the rest is inferred from the germline J gene. J is TRBJ2-4 and V is TRBV7-2, with D possibly TRBD1 on 7 matching bases. The CDR3 extends over 13 amino acids. Looked up from germline, CDR1 is SGHTA and CDR2 is FQGNSA. The sequenced part of the CDR3 DNA is TGTGCCAGCAGCATTCAGGGGGGCGGTGGT. Protein sequence: CASSIQGGGG. The full CDR3 reads CASSIQGGGGQYF.

As concerns this clone: The CDR3 end is not reached by the read, which stops 3 residues before it; the germline J gene fills it in. The J gene is TRBJ2-1, the V gene TRBV20-1, with D perhaps matching TRBD1 or TRBD2 (5 bases each). V lost 0 bases to trimming and J lost 9 bases, with 12 bases between them. The CDR3 has 13 amino acids. Germline V lookup: CDR1 DFQATT, CDR2 SNEGSKA (reference sequence). CDR3 DNA (partial): TGCAGTGCTAGAGACAGGGTTGGAGGTGAG. Translating it yields CSARDRVGGE. The complete CDR3 protein is CSARDRVGGEQFF.

On this clone: The observed sequence ends 3 residues before the CDR3 terminus, with the missing tail filled in from the germline J gene. The chain is built from TRBV5-1 and TRBJ1-2; D call uncertain. CDR3 length: 13 amino acids. V gave up 3 bases and J gave up 6 bases, with 12 bases separating them. From germline, CDR1 is SGHRS and CDR2 YFSETQ. CDR3 protein: CASSSQVVDGYTF. CDR3 bases read: TGCGCCAGCAGCTCGCAGGTGGTAGATGGC. Drawing the rest from reference TRBV5-1 and TRBJ1-2, the complete variable domain is KAGVTQTPRYLIKTRGQQVTLSCSPISGHRSVSWYQQTPGQGLQFLFEYFSETQRNKGNFPGRFSGRQFSNSRSEMNVSTLELGDSALYLCASSSQVVDGYTFGSGTRLTVV.

On this clone itself: The read stops 3 residues short of the end of the CDR3; the missing end is completed from the germline J gene. The chain is built from TRBV4-1 and TRBJ1-2; 8 positions agree with TRBD1. The germline CDR1 and CDR2 sequences are MGHRA and YSYEKL. J lost 6 bases, V lost 4 bases, and 7 bases had no gene match. The CDR3 spans 14 residues. The DNA read from the CDR3 is TGCGCCAGCAGCCTGACAGGGGAAGAGGATGGC. Amino acid sequence: CASSLTGEEDG. The whole CDR3 protein is CASSLTGEEDGYTF.

A note on this clone: Read data end 3 residues before the CDR3 end; the end is taken from the germline J gene. This sequence joins TRBV5-1 and TRBJ2-5; 7 bases map to TRBD1. The CDR3 runs to 14 residues. Germline CDR1 and CDR2: SGHRS and YFSETQ. The V segment lost 4 bases and the J segment 1 base; nucleotides outside the gene matches: 4. The CDR3 is CASSPGQFQETQYF. CDR3 bases read: TGCGCCAGCAGCCCGGGACAGTTCCAAGAGACC.

To note about this clone: The read finishes 3 residues shy of the CDR3 end, and the germline J gene is used to complete it. The chain links TRBV5-1 to TRBJ2-1; 8 nucleotides match TRBD1. The CDR3 has 14 residues. V trimming: 4 bases; J trimming: 8 bases; junction bases outside the gene matches: 8. Germline lookup yields CDR1 SGHRS and CDR2 YFSETQ. This CDR3 is CASSPTTGVYEQFF. The CDR3 bases that were read are TGCGCCAGCAGCCCAACGACAGGGGTGTATGAG.

Remarks on this clone: The read ends 3 residues shy of where the CDR3 ends; the end is completed using the germline J gene. V and J are TRBV6-1 and TRBJ1-2, with D maybe TRBD1 (6 bases). The V gene's germline CDR1 is MNHNS and CDR2 SASEGT. This CDR3 has 16 residues. CDR3 region: CASSEALLGGGNDYTF. Incomplete CDR3 DNA: TGTGCCAGCAGTGAAGCGCTTCTGGGGGGGGGCAATGAC.

With respect to this clone: The CDR3 end falls 3 residues outside the read, so it is completed with the germline J gene. The rearrangement joins TRBV18 to TRBJ1-2; maybe TRBD1 (6 bases). Germline V gives CDR1 KGHSH, CDR2 LQKENI. The CDR3 sequence is 13 residues long. The DNA read from the CDR3 is TGTGCCAGCTCATCGACAGGATCCTACGAC. Translated: CASSSTGSYD. The entire CDR3 protein is CASSSTGSYDYTF.

Concerning this clone itself: The CDR3 end falls 3 residues outside the read, so it is completed with the germline J gene. This chain uses TRBV19 with TRBJ2-4; a possible D gene is TRBD1 (8 bases). Germline V lookup: CDR1 LNHDA, CDR2 SQIVND (reference sequence). The CDR3 covers 16 residues. The CDR3 protein is CASSPRTGRDDQPQYF. CDR3 DNA (partial): TGTGCCAGTAGTCCCAGGACAGGGAGGGATGATCAGCCT.

A word on this clone: The DNA ends 3 residues before the CDR3 does, and the rest of the CDR3 is filled in from the germline J gene. The chain is built from TRBV12-3 or TRBV12-4 and TRBJ2-5, with D hard to call. The ends were cut back, 3 bases at V and 2 bases at J, with 7 bases in the middle. This CDR3 has 13 residues. The sequenced CDR3 bases are TGTGCCAGCAGTTTCAGTCCTCAAGAGACC. It is translated as CASSFSPQET. The full CDR3 sequence reads CASSFSPQETQYF.

Frequency places this clone as medium-sized. The read ends 3 residues early relative to the CDR3; the germline J gene fills the gap. The same CDR3 also results from other DNA sequences found in this sample. V gene TRBV7-6 combines with J gene TRBJ2-5; possibly TRBD2 for D (5 bases). Germline CDR1 reads SGHVS; CDR2 reads FNYEAQ. The ends were cut back, 5 bases at V and 5 bases at J, with 6 bases in the middle. This CDR3 has 11 amino acids. The sequenced CDR3 bases are TGTGCCAGCAGCCCGGGGGAGACC. This encodes CASSPGET. The complete CDR3 sequence is CASSPGETQYF.

As to this clone: The read comes to an end 3 residues before the CDR3 does, leaving the germline J gene to fill in the end. This chain links TRBV5-1 with TRBJ2-3, with D unclear. CDR3 length: 15 amino acids. The germline V and J ends were trimmed by 2 bases and 0 bases, with 10 bases remaining between them. CDR1 SGHRS and CDR2 YFSETQ come from the germline V gene. The sequenced part of the CDR3 DNA is TGCGCCAGCAGCTTCTCACCACAGAGCACAGATACG. Residues: CASSFSPQSTDT. The full CDR3 protein is CASSFSPQSTDTQYF.

With respect to this clone: From the germline J gene comes the end of the CDR3, since the read stops 3 residues before it. This rearrangement joins TRBV14 to TRBJ1-2, with D maybe TRBD1 (6 bases). The CDR3 is 15 amino acids. Germline CDR1 SGHDN, CDR2 FVKESK. CDR3 region: CASSQVGGPTDRYTF. The DNA read from the CDR3 is TGTGCCAGCAGCCAAGTAGGGGGACCCACAGATAGG.